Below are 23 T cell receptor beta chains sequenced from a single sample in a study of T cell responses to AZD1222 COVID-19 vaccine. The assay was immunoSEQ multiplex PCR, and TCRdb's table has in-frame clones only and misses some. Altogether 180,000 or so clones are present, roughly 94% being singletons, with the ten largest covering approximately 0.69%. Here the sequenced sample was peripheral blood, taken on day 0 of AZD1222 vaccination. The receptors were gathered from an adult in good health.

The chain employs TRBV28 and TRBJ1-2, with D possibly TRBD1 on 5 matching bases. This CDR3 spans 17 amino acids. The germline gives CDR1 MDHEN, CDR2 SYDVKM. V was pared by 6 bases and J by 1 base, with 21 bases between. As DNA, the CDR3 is TGTGCCAGCAGCCCGAGGGGTTTAGGAGTAGGTAACTATGGCTACACCTTC. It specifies CASSPRGLGVGNYGYTF.

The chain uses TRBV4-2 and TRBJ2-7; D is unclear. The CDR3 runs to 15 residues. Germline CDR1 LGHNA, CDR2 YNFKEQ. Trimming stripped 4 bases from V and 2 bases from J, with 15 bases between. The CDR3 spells CASSPRAEGTYEQYF. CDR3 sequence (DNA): TGTGCCAGCAGCCCTCGAGCCGAAGGGACCTACGAGCAGTACTTC.

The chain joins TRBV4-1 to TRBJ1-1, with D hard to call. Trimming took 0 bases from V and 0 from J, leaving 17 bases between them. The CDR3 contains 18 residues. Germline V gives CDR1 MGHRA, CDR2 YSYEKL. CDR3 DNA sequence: TGCGCCAGCAGCCAAGAGTTAACGCAAGGTCCCATGAACACTGAAGCTTTCTTT. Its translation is CASSQELTQGPMNTEAFF.

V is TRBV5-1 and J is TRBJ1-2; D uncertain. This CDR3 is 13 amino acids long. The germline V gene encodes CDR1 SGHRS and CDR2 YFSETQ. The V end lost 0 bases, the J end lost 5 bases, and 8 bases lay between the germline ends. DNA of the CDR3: TGCGCCAGCAGCTTGGCGCCAGGATATGGCTACACCTTC. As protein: CASSLAPGYGYTF.

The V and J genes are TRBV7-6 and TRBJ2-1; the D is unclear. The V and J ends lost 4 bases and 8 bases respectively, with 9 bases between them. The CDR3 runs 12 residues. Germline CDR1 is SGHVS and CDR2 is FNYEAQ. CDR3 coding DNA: TGTGCCAGCAGCTCCTTTAAGCATGAGCAGTTCTTC. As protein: CASSSFKHEQFF. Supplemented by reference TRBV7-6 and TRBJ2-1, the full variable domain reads GAGVSQSPRYKVTKRGQDVALRCDPISGHVSLYWYRQALGQGPEFLTYFNYEAQQDKSGLPNDRFSAERPEGSISTLTIQRTEQRDSAMYRCASSSFKHEQFFGPGTRLTVL.

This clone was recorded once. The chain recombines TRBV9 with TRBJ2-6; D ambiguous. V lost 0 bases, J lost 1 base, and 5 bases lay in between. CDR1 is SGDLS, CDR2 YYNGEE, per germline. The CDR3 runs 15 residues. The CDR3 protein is CASSVAGSGANVLTF. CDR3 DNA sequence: TGTGCCAGCAGCGTAGCCGGGTCTGGGGCCAACGTCCTGACTTTC. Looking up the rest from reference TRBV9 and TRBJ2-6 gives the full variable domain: DSGVTQTPKHLITATGQRVTLRCSPRSGDLSVYWYQQSLDQGLQFLIQYYNGEERAKGNILERFSAQQFPDLHSELNLSSLELGDSALYFCASSVAGSGANVLTFGAGSRLTVL.

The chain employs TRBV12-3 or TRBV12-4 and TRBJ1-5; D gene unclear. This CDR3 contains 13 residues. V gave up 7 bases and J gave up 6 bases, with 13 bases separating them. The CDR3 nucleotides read TGTGCCAGCACACCGGGATCAGGTCAGCCCCAGCATTTT. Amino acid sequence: CASTPGSGQPQHF.

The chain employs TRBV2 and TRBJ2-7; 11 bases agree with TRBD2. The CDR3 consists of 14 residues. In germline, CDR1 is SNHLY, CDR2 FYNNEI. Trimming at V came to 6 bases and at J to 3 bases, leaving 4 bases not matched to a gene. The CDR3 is CASRGGTSGYEQYF. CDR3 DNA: TGTGCCAGCAGGGGAGGGACTAGCGGCTACGAGCAGTACTTC.

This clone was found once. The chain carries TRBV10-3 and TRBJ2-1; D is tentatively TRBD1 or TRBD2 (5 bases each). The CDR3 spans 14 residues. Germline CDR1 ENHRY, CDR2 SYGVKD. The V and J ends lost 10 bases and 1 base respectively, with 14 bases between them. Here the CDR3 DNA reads TGTGCCACAGAAGGGACGGGTTCCTACAATGAGCAGTTCTTC. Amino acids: CATEGTGSYNEQFF.

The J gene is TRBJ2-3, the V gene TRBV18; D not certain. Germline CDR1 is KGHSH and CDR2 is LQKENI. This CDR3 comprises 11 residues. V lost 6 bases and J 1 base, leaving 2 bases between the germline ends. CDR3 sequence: CASSRTDTQYF. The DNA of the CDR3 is TGTGCCAGCTCGCGCACAGATACGCAGTATTTT. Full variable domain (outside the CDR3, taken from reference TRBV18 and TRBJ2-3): NAGVMQNPRHLVRRRGQEARLRCSPMKGHSHVYWYRQLPEEGLKFMVYLQKENIIDESGMPKERFSAEFPKEGPSILRIQQVVRGDSAAYFCASSRTDTQYFGPGTRLTVL.

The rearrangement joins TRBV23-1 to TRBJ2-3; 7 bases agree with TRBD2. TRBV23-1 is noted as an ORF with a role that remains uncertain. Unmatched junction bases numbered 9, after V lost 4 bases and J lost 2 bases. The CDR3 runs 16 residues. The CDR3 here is CASSRPQAGNTDTQYF. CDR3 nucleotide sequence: TGCGCCAGCAGTCGCCCTCAAGCGGGGAACACAGATACGCAGTATTTT.

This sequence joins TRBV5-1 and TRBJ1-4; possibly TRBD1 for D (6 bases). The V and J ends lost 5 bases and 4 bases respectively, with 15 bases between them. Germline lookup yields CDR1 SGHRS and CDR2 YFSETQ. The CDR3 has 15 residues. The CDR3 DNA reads TGCGCCAGCAGTTGGACAGCCGGGCATAATGAAAAACTGTTTTTT. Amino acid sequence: CASSWTAGHNEKLFF.

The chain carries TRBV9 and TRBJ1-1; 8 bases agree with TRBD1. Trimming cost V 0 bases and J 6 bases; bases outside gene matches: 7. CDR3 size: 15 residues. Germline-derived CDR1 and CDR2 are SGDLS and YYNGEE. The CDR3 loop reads CASSVGTGQSSEAFF. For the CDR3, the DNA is TGTGCCAGCAGCGTAGGGACAGGGCAGAGCTCTGAAGCTTTCTTT.

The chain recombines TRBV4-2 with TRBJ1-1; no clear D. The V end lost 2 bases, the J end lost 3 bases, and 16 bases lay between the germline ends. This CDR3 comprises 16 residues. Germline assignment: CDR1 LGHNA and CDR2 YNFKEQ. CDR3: CASSQIIRFTHTEAFF. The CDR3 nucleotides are TGTGCCAGCAGCCAAATAATCAGGTTCACGCACACTGAAGCTTTCTTT.

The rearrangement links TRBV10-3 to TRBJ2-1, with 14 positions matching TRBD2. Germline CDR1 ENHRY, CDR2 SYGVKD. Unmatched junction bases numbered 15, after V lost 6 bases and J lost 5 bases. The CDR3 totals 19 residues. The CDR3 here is CAISDLTSGRALSHNEQFF. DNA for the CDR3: TGTGCCATCAGCGACCTGACTAGCGGGAGGGCCTTGTCCCACAATGAGCAGTTCTTC.

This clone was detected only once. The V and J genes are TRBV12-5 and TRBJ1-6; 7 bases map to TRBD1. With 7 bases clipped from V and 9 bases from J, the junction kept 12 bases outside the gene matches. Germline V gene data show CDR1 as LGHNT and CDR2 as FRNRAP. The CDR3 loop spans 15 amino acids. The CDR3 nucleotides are TGTGCTAGTGTCAGGGGGGGCCCACCAATTTCACCCCTCCACTTT. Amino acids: CASVRGGPPISPLHF.

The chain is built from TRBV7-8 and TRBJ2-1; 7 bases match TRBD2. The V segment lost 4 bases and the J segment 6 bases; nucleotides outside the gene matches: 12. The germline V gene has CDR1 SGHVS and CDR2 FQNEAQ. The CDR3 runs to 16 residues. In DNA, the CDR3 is TGTGCCAGCAGCTACCAAGCGGGGAGGGCCCCCAATGAGCAGTTCTTC. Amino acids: CASSYQAGRAPNEQFF. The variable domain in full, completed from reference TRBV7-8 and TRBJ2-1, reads GAGVSQSPRYKVAKRGQDVALRCDPISGHVSLFWYQQALGQGPEFLTYFQNEAQLDKSGLPSDRFFAERPEGSVSTLKIQRTQQEDSAVYLCASSYQAGRAPNEQFFGPGTRLTVL.

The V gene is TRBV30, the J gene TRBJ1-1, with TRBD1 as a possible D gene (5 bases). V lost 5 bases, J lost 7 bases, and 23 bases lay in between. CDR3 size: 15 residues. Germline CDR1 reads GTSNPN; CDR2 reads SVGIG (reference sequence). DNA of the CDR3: TGTGCCTGGCTCTTCGACATCTACAGGAGGATTGAAGCTTTCTTT. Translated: CAWLFDIYRRIEAFF.

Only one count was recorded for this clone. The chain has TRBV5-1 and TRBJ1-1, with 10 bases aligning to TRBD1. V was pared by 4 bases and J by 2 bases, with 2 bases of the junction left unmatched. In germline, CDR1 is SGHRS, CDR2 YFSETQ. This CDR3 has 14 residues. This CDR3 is CASSRDRGNTEAFF. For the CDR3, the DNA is TGCGCCAGCAGCCGGGACAGGGGCAACACTGAAGCTTTCTTT.

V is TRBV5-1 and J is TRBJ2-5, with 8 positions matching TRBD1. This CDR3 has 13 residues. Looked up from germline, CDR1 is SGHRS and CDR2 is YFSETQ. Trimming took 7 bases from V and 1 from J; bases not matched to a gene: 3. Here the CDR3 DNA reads TGCGCCAGCCGACAGGGGCGCCAAGAGACCCAGTACTTC. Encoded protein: CASRQGRQETQYF.

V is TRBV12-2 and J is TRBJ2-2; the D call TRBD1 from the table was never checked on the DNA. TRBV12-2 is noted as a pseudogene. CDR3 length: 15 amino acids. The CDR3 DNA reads TGTGCAAGTCGCTTAGTTTGCTTGGCTACCGGGGAGCTGTTTTTT. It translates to CASRLVCLATGELFF.

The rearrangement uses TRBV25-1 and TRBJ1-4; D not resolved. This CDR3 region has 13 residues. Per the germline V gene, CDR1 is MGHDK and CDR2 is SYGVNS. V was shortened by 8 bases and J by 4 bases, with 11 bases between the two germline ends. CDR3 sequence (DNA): TGTGCCAGCTCTTGGAGAGATAATGAAAAACTGTTTTTT. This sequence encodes CASSWRDNEKLFF.

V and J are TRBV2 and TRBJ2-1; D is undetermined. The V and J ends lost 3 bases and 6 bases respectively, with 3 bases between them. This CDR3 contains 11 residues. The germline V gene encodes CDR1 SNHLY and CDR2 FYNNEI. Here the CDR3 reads CASSDFNEQFF. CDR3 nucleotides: TGTGCCAGCAGTGACTTCAATGAGCAGTTCTTC.